One and the same sample provided the 22 T cell receptor beta chains below, sequenced in a study of type 1 regulatory T cells. TCRdb itself ran the reads through MiXCR, one entry per CDR3 protein. The sample contains 75,000 to 100,000 distinct CDR3 sequences, 30% to 35% of which appear only once. The sequenced material came from CD4+ T cells, either the whole sample or a sorted fraction (not recorded which). These receptors were obtained from a human donor in good health.

The rearrangement uses TRBV12-3 or TRBV12-4 and TRBJ2-1; D remains ambiguous. This CDR3 has 14 amino acids. With 7 bases removed from V and 5 bases from J, the gap between germline ends came to 15 bases. The CDR3 here is CASTNLVEDNEQFF. The CDR3 region has the DNA TGTGCCAGCACCAACCTAGTTGAGGACAATGAGCAGTTCTTC.

This clonotype was counted many times. Its ends do not fully match the called genes, so a read error is possible. This chain links TRBV12-3 or TRBV12-4 with TRBJ2-1; 8 nucleotides line up with TRBD2. CDR3 length: 16 amino acids. The CDR3 DNA reads as TGTGCCAGCAGATTAGGGACTAGACTTTCCTACAATGAGCAGTTCTTC. Its protein is CASRLGTRLSYNEQFF.

Written as DNA, the CDR3 is TGTGCCAGCAGCTCAGATACAGGGAACTATGGCTACACCTTC. It encodes CASSSDTGNYGYTF. The chain combines TRBV7-2 with TRBJ1-2; D is possibly TRBD1 (6 bases). This CDR3 has 14 residues. CDR1 is SGHTA and CDR2 is FQGNSA in the germline V gene. Trimming removed 4 bases from V and 2 bases from J, with 11 bases in between.

This clonotype was recorded a few times. The rearrangement links TRBV12-3 or TRBV12-4 to TRBJ2-3; TRBD2 matches at 9 bases. The CDR3 covers 16 residues. J gave up 6 bases and V 2 bases, and 9 bases lay outside the gene matches. The DNA for the CDR3 is TGTGCCAGCAGTTTACATAGCGGGAGTATCCGCGATACGCAGTATTTT. This sequence encodes CASSLHSGSIRDTQYF.

Here the CDR3 reads CASSLVTSGRAADTQYF. In nucleotides, the CDR3 is TGCGCCAGCAGCTTGGTAACTAGCGGGAGGGCCGCAGATACGCAGTATTTT. The chain recombines TRBV5-1 with TRBJ2-3; TRBD2 agrees at 13 bases. This CDR3 has 17 amino acids. Germline V gene sequence: CDR1 SGHRS, CDR2 YFSETQ. V shed 0 bases and J 4 bases; nucleotides not matched to a gene: 5.

This chain links TRBV20-1 with TRBJ2-1; 9 bases agree with TRBD2. The CDR3 is 19 amino acids. V gave up 2 bases and J gave up 0 bases; unmatched junction bases: 14. Germline V gene data show CDR1 as DFQATT and CDR2 as SNEGSKA (reference sequence). The CDR3, as DNA: TGCAGTGCTAGATCAAGGGGACTAGCTGTGCTAAGCTCCTACAATGAGCAGTTCTTC. Protein product: CSARSRGLAVLSSYNEQFF.

This clonotype was recorded a few times. The chain uses TRBV20-1 and TRBJ2-7, with 11 nucleotides matching TRBD1. This CDR3 contains 15 residues. The V segment lost 5 bases and the J segment 8 bases; nucleotides outside the gene matches: 14. The germline CDR1 and CDR2 sequences are DFQATT and SNEGSKA (reference sequence). The CDR3 nucleotides are TGCAGTGCTTCGAGGCGAGGACAGGGGGCGTGGAAGCAGTACTTC. Translated: CSASRRGQGAWKQYF.

This clonotype was counted a few times. CDR3 loop: CASSSGPPRSGANVLTF. CDR3 nucleotide sequence: TGTGCCAGCAGTTCGGGGCCCCCACGGTCTGGGGCCAACGTCCTGACTTTC. The chain uses TRBV12-3 or TRBV12-4 and TRBJ2-6; D might be TRBD1 or TRBD2, each matching 5 bases. The CDR3 is made up of 17 amino acids. Trimming cost V 4 bases and J 1 base, with 14 bases left between them.

This clonotype qualifies as medium-sized. The genes are TRBV12-3 or TRBV12-4 and TRBJ2-5; TRBD1 matches at 7 bases. After removal of 6 bases from V and 3 bases from J, the junction contained 4 bases not matched to a gene. The CDR3 runs to 13 residues. The CDR3 bases are TGTGCCAGCAGCACGGACAGGAAAGAGACCCAGTACTTC. It codes for CASSTDRKETQYF.

This chain joins TRBV5-5 and TRBJ2-1; TRBD1 agrees at 7 bases. V lost 1 base and J lost 2; bases outside the gene matches: 3. The CDR3 has 15 residues. Germline lookup yields CDR1 SGHKS and CDR2 YYEKEE (reference sequence). The CDR3 nucleotides are TGTGCCAGCAGCTTGTTGGGACAGACCTACAATGAGCAGTTCTTC. As protein: CASSLLGQTYNEQFF.

On this clonotype: Compared with germline, one end of the junction differs, possibly owing to a read error. The CDR3 is CASSHTSGRLDF. CDR3 nucleotides: TGTGCCAGCAGCCACACTAGCGGGAGGTTGGACTTC. The rearrangement uses TRBV5-6 and TRBJ2-7; TRBD2 matches at 12 bases. CDR1 is SGHDT, CDR2 YYEEEE, per germline. This CDR3 has 12 residues.

V is TRBV5-1 and J is TRBJ2-3, with 11 bases that match TRBD2. The CDR3 totals 17 residues. The germline V gene encodes CDR1 SGHRS and CDR2 YFSETQ. V gave up 4 bases and J gave up 6 bases; unmatched junction bases: 13. The CDR3 sequence is CASSPEGLAGGSDTQYF. The CDR3 bases are TGCGCCAGCAGCCCGGAAGGTCTAGCGGGAGGCTCGGATACGCAGTATTTT.

This clonotype was counted many times. J is TRBJ2-3 and V is TRBV28; D is unclear. From germline, CDR1 is MDHEN and CDR2 SYDVKM. Trimming removed 6 bases from V and 2 bases from J, with 9 bases in between. The CDR3 totals 13 residues. DNA of the CDR3: TGTGCCAGCAGCAACGCGGACACAGATACGCAGTATTTT. It codes for CASSNADTDTQYF.

This CDR3 reads CASSRLGGLTYNEQFF. The CDR3, as DNA: TGTGCCAGCAGCCGTTTAGGGGGCTTAACCTACAATGAGCAGTTCTTC. The rearrangement uses TRBV14 and TRBJ2-1; TRBD1 matches at 7 bases. Germline loops: CDR1 SGHDN, CDR2 FVKESK. The CDR3 spans 16 residues. The J segment lost 2 bases and the V segment lost 4 bases, leaving 8 bases of the junction unmatched. Full variable domain (missing parts from reference TRBV14 and TRBJ2-1): EAGVTQFPSHSVIEKGQTVTLRCDPISGHDNLYWYRRVMGKEIKFLLHFVKESKQDESGMPNNRFLAERTGGTYSTLKVQPAELEDSGVYFCASSRLGGLTYNEQFFGPGTRLTVL.

In its sample, this clonotype was seen a few times. The chain carries TRBV7-2 and TRBJ2-2, with a weak D call TRBD2 (6 bases). The germline gives CDR1 SGHTA, CDR2 FQGNSA. V shed 3 bases and J shed 1 base, with 9 bases lying between them. This CDR3 region has 15 residues. The CDR3 DNA follows: TGTGCCAGCAGCTTCTCGCGGGAGAACACCGGGGAGCTGTTTTTT. It encodes CASSFSRENTGELFF.

This chain connects TRBV25-1 to TRBJ2-5, with a tentative D call TRBD1 (5 bases). V lost 6 bases, J lost 0 bases, and 11 bases lay in between. CDR1 and CDR2 (germline): MGHDK, SYGVNS. There are 14 residues in the CDR3. The chain's CDR3 is CASRGRQNQETQYF. The CDR3 DNA reads as TGTGCCAGCAGGGGCAGACAGAACCAAGAGACCCAGTACTTC.

The chain uses TRBV7-2 and TRBJ1-1; weak D call: TRBD1 (5 bases). CDR3 size: 14 residues. Germline V lookup: CDR1 SGHTA, CDR2 FQGNSA. Trimming removed 5 bases at V and 3 bases at J, with 13 bases between. In DNA form, the CDR3 reads TGTGCCAGCAGCCCGACTGCGGGGGACACTGAAGCTTTCTTT. Translating gives CASSPTAGDTEAFF.

The chain uses TRBV6-5 and TRBJ2-7, with 8 bases that match TRBD2. Germline V CDR1 and CDR2: MNHEY, SVGAGI. V dropped 4 bases and J dropped 2; count of bases not matched to a gene: 16. The CDR3 totals 18 residues. The CDR3 sequence: CASSFMRNQREPPYEQYF. The CDR3 region has the DNA TGTGCCAGCAGTTTCATGAGAAACCAGCGGGAGCCCCCCTACGAGCAGTACTTC.

The gene calls are TRBV20-1 and TRBJ2-3, with TRBD1 matching 9 bases. Trimming removed 8 bases from V and 5 bases from J; junction bases left unmatched: 8. Looked up from germline, CDR1 is DFQATT and CDR2 is SNEGSKA (reference sequence). CDR3 length: 13 residues. The CDR3 bases are TGCAGTCCGGACAGGGGCCCTATAGATACGCAGTATTTT. Amino acids: CSPDRGPIDTQYF.

The DNA of the CDR3 is TGTGCCAGCAGTTTCGGGGGCCAAGCTAACTATGGCTACACCTTC. This translates into CASSFGGQANYGYTF. The chain has TRBV6-2 or TRBV6-3 and TRBJ1-2; TRBD1 is a possible D gene (6 bases). V lost 4 bases and J 0 bases, leaving 12 bases between the germline ends. The CDR3 spans 15 residues. The germline V gene has CDR1 MNHEY and CDR2 SVGEGT.

V and J are TRBV6-5 and TRBJ2-1, with 9 bases matching TRBD2. Trimming took 5 bases from V and 9 from J; bases not matched to a gene: 11. From germline, CDR1 is MNHEY and CDR2 SVGAGI. This CDR3 contains 15 residues. The CDR3 region has the DNA TGTGCCAGCAGTCGTGTTAGCGGGAGCTTCAGTGAGCAGTTCTTC. Translation gives CASSRVSGSFSEQFF.

Notes on this clonotype: Compared with germline, one end of the junction differs, possibly owing to a read error. The chain couples TRBV7-2 to TRBJ2-7, with 8 bases matching TRBD2. This CDR3 has 12 residues. Germline V gene data show CDR1 as SGHTA and CDR2 as FQGNSA. CDR3 sequence reads: CASSLYSGEFVF. The CDR3 DNA sequence: TGTGCCAGCAGCTTATATAGCGGGGAGTTCGTTTTC. The entire variable domain, with the rest obtained from reference TRBV7-2 and TRBJ2-7, is as follows: GAGVSQSPSNKVTEKGKDVELRCDPISGHTALYWYRQSLGQGLEFLIYFQGNSAPDKSGLPSDRFSAERTGGSVSTLTIQRTQQEDSAVYLCASSLYSGEFVFGPGTRLTVT.